Listed below are T cell receptor beta chains from one sample, sequenced in a study of cytotoxic CD8 clonotypes in ibrutinib-treated CLL. Libraries were prepared by immunoSEQ multiplex PCR; TCRdb keeps only in-frame clonotypes and omits some of them. The top ten hold 15% to 17% of the sample, which has more than 200,000 clones, under 80% seen once. The sequencing here drew on PBMCs, taken after 24 months of ibrutinib treatment. These receptor sequences come from a human donor with chronic lymphocytic leukemia. The CDR3 runs from the conserved cysteine through the conserved F or W. A D gene is named only where the DNA matches it firmly. Where a row states a size, it is once, few, many or the class of an expanded clone; other rows omit it.

j_gene,abundance,v_gene,len,d_gene,CDR3aa,CDR3nt
TRBJ2-7,NA,TRBV7-6,17,TRBD1,CASSPPPLARQGYEQYF,TGTGCCAGCAGCCCCCCTCCACTCGCTCGACAGGGTTACGAGCAGTACTTC
TRBJ1-1,NA,TRBV9,17,TRBD1,CASSGRQGARGNTEAFF,TGTGCCAGCAGCGGGAGACAGGGGGCGCGGGGGAACACTGAAGCTTTCTTT
TRBJ1-5,NA,TRBV7-8,14,TRBD1,CASSGQGASQPQHF,TGTGCCAGCAGCGGACAGGGTGCTTCCCAGCCCCAGCATTTT
TRBJ1-4,NA,TRBV30,14,NA,CAWSVGGPGEKLFF,TGTGCCTGGAGTGTAGGTGGGCCGGGTGAAAAACTGTTTTTT
TRBJ1-2,few,TRBV9,13,NA,CASESAGHYGYTF,TGTGCCAGCGAGTCGGCGGGACACTATGGCTACACCTTC
TRBJ1-4,few,TRBV6-6,12,NA,CASTNLNEKLFF,TGTGCCAGCACAAACCTTAATGAAAAACTGTTTTTT
TRBJ2-1,NA,TRBV27,13,NA,CASSGILSDEQFF,TGTGCCAGCAGTGGTATACTTTCCGATGAGCAGTTCTTC
TRBJ2-2,NA,TRBV9,17,TRBD1,CASSKLGTGWNTGELFF,TGTGCCAGCAGCAAATTAGGGACAGGATGGAACACCGGGGAGCTGTTTTTT
TRBJ1-2,NA,TRBV27,14,TRBD1,CASSSIRGVDGYTF,TGTGCCAGCAGTTCCATCAGGGGGGTCGATGGCTACACCTTC
TRBJ2-5,NA,TRBV5-1,14,TRBD2,CASGARTSGETQYF,TGCGCCAGCGGCGCCCGGACTAGCGGAGAGACCCAGTACTTC
TRBJ2-5,NA,TRBV6-6,12,TRBD2,CAGGEGRETQYF,TGTGCCGGAGGGGAGGGAAGAGAGACCCAGTACTTC
TRBJ2-5,NA,TRBV6-6,12,NA,CASSYKQETQYF,TGTGCCAGCAGTTACAAGCAAGAGACCCAGTACTTC
TRBJ2-3,few,TRBV6-5,15,NA,CASSLMLTSTDTQYF,TGTGCCAGCAGTTTGATGTTGACTAGCACAGATACGCAGTATTTT
TRBJ2-1,NA,TRBV11-2,13,NA,CASSLVGSDEQFF,TGTGCCAGCAGCTTAGTGGGAAGCGATGAGCAGTTCTTC
TRBJ2-7,few,TRBV6-6,14,NA,CASSYGERIHEQYF,TGTGCCAGCAGTTACGGTGAGCGGATCCACGAGCAGTACTTC
TRBJ1-5,NA,TRBV25-1,14,NA,CASSEGGFDQPQHF,TGTGCCAGCAGTGAAGGGGGGTTTGATCAGCCCCAGCATTTT
TRBJ2-1,NA,TRBV18,11,NA,CASSLRDEQFF,TGTGCCAGCTCACTTCGGGATGAGCAGTTCTTC
TRBJ2-7,NA,TRBV9,11,NA,CASSPGYEQYF,TGTGCCAGCAGCCCGGGTTACGAGCAGTACTTC
TRBJ1-2,NA,TRBV7-6,15,NA,CASSLDARGEGGYTF,TGTGCCAGCAGCTTAGATGCCAGAGGGGAGGGTGGCTACACCTTC
TRBJ2-1,few,TRBV9,14,NA,CASSVSGSYNEQFF,TGTGCCAGCAGCGTAAGCGGGTCCTACAATGAGCAGTTCTTC
TRBJ2-1,NA,TRBV9,14,NA,CASSTRTSLGEQFF,TGTGCCAGCAGCACCCGTACTAGTTTGGGTGAGCAGTTCTTC
TRBJ2-1,NA,TRBV7-3,16,NA,CASSSQGGSSYNEQFF,TGTGCCAGCAGCTCACAGGGAGGGTCCTCCTACAATGAGCAGTTCTTC
TRBJ2-3,NA,TRBV10-3,17,NA,CAISVGRIVTPTDTQYF,TGTGCCATTTCAGTAGGTAGAATAGTCACTCCCACAGATACGCAGTATTTT
TRBJ1-2,NA,TRBV7-9,13,NA,CASSSWDGNGYTF,TGTGCCAGCAGCTCCTGGGACGGGAATGGCTACACCTTC
TRBJ1-4,NA,TRBV25-1,15,TRBD1,CASSPHSGQEPKLFF,TGTGCCAGCAGTCCCCACTCCGGACAGGAACCAAAACTGTTTTTT
TRBJ2-5,NA,TRBV7-9,15,NA,CASSPTRATKETQYF,TGTGCCAGCAGCCCGACTAGAGCCACCAAAGAGACCCAGTACTTC
TRBJ1-4,NA,TRBV27,13,NA,CASSFPGTGKLFF,TGTGCCAGCAGTTTCCCGGGAACAGGAAAACTGTTTTTT
TRBJ2-2,once,TRBV28,16,TRBD1,CASIYGTGRLSGELFF,TGTGCCAGCATTTACGGGACAGGGAGGTTGTCCGGGGAGCTGTTTTTT
TRBJ2-7,few,TRBV6-5,15,NA,CASSYEKRGPYEQYF,TGTGCCAGCAGTTACGAGAAAAGAGGTCCCTACGAGCAGTACTTC